Below, 24 T cell receptor beta chains from the same sample are listed, as sequenced in a study of cytomegalovirus exposure and HLA in healthy donors. Primers for the PCR totalled 60 Vbeta and 13 Jbeta. This table comes from immunoSEQ multiplex PCR, and its TCRdb copy is limited to in-frame clones, with some not included. The top ten hold less than 3% of the sample, which has over 110,000 clones, 70% to 85% seen once. The sequenced sample was PBMCs. These receptors all stem from a male donor in good health and CMV-seronegative.

This clone was counted a single time. The chain is built from TRBV18 and TRBJ2-7; perhaps TRBD2 as D (6 bases). Trimming stripped 2 bases from V and 2 bases from J, with 13 bases between. The CDR3 has 15 amino acids. CDR1 is KGHSH, CDR2 LQKENI, per germline. CDR3 residues: CASSPSRDSAYEQYF. DNA for the CDR3: TGTGCCAGCTCACCATCCCGGGACTCGGCCTACGAGCAGTACTTC.

The sample holds one count of this clone. The CDR3 reads CASSSAFPGGQFF. Written as DNA, the CDR3 is TGTGCCAGCAGTTCGGCTTTCCCAGGGGGGCAGTTCTTC. The chain has TRBV27 and TRBJ2-1, with 7 bases fitting TRBD1. Germline CDR1 MNHEY, CDR2 SMNVEV (reference sequence). The V segment lost 4 bases and the J segment 12 bases; nucleotides outside the gene matches: 9. The CDR3 extends over 13 amino acids.

This chain links TRBV7-3 with TRBJ2-7, with TRBD1 as a possible D gene (6 bases). The CDR3 extends over 13 amino acids. V was pared by 4 bases and J by 3 bases, with 10 bases between. Germline CDR1 and CDR2: SGHTA and FQGTGA. CDR3 residues: CASSWSDSYEQYF. The CDR3 coding sequence is TGTGCCAGCAGCTGGTCGGACAGCTACGAGCAGTACTTC.

CDR3 residues: CASSVGGAQGNIQYF. The DNA for the CDR3 is TGTGCCAGCAGCGTCGGAGGGGCCCAAGGGAACATTCAGTACTTC. The rearrangement joins TRBV9 to TRBJ2-4, with D perhaps matching TRBD2 (6 bases). Germline assignment: CDR1 SGDLS and CDR2 YYNGEE. CDR3 size: 15 residues. V was clipped by 2 bases and J by 7 bases, with 16 bases between them.

This chain joins TRBV7-9 and TRBJ2-5; D perhaps matches TRBD2 (6 bases). The J call may be wrong; the DNA end is better matched by TRBJ2-7. This CDR3 has 15 amino acids. CDR1 and CDR2 (germline): SEHNR, FQNEAQ (reference sequence). This CDR3 reads CASRVASNGSYEQYF. The CDR3 coding sequence is TGTGCCAGCAGAGTTGCTTCGAACGGGAGCTACGAGCAGTACTTC.

The CDR3 protein is CASSRGHLPSYGYTF. The CDR3 nucleotides read TGTGCCAGTAGTAGAGGACATCTCCCAAGCTATGGCTACACCTTC. The rearrangement links TRBV19 to TRBJ1-2, with D perhaps matching TRBD1 (5 bases). There are 15 residues in the CDR3. From germline, CDR1 is LNHDA and CDR2 SQIVND (reference sequence). Trimming stripped 4 bases from V and 4 bases from J, with 16 bases between.

A word on this clone: Germline is not matched at one junction end, which may reflect a read error. The V and J genes are TRBV7-2 and TRBJ2-7; the match to TRBD2 covers 7 bases. CDR1 and CDR2 from the germline V gene are SGHTA and FQGNSA. CDR3 size: 14 residues. The CDR3: CASSLSGNSHEQYF. CDR3 sequence (DNA): TGTGCCAGCAGCTTAAGCGGGAACTCCCACGAGCAGTACTTC.

The J gene is TRBJ1-2, the V gene TRBV6-1, with D unclear. This CDR3 region has 14 residues. Germline CDR1 is MNHNS and CDR2 is SASEGT. Trimming took off 2 bases at V and 8 bases at J, with 15 bases between the two ends. The CDR3 sequence: CASSEMTFRKGYTF. Here the CDR3 DNA reads TGTGCCAGCAGTGAAATGACTTTTCGGAAGGGCTACACCTTC.

V and J are TRBV5-4 and TRBJ2-2; 11 bases agree with TRBD2. Germline CDR1 is SGHNT and CDR2 is YYREEE (reference sequence). V shed 4 bases, J shed 0 bases, and the junction held 2 bases outside the gene matches. This CDR3 is built from 16 residues. CDR3 bases: TGTGCCAGCAGCCGGGGACTAGCGGCGAACACCGGGGAGCTGTTTTTT. It encodes CASSRGLAANTGELFF.

V usage is TRBV6-5 and J usage is TRBJ2-1; 9 bases fit TRBD2. This CDR3 contains 16 residues. The J segment lost 5 bases and the V segment lost 0 bases, leaving 5 bases of the junction unmatched. Germline V gives CDR1 MNHEY, CDR2 SVGAGI. The CDR3 coding sequence is TGTGCCAGCAGTTACTCGGGTAGCGGGGGTGACAATGAGCAGTTCTTC. It specifies CASSYSGSGGDNEQFF.

This chain links TRBV4-2 with TRBJ2-1; D possibly corresponds to TRBD2 (6 bases). The CDR3 totals 13 residues. With 1 base removed from V and 10 bases from J, the gap between germline ends came to 11 bases. Germline-derived CDR1 and CDR2 are LGHNA and YNFKEQ. CDR3 region: CASSQVSGPEQFF. The DNA of the CDR3 is TGTGCCAGCAGCCAAGTAAGCGGGCCAGAGCAGTTCTTC.

This clone has a handful of counts. The chain joins TRBV4-3 to TRBJ2-5; TRBD1 is a possible D gene (5 bases). The germline gives CDR1 LGHNA, CDR2 YSLEER. With 0 bases removed from V and 4 bases from J, the gap between germline ends came to 15 bases. The CDR3 runs to 16 residues. The CDR3 loop reads CASSQDKTGALETQYF. In nucleotides, the CDR3 is TGCGCCAGCAGCCAAGATAAAACAGGAGCCCTAGAGACCCAGTACTTC.

To note about this clone: At one end the junction does not follow the germline gene, possibly because of a read error. The rearrangement uses TRBV2 and TRBJ1-5; D is unresolved. The germline gives CDR1 SNHLY, CDR2 FYNNEI. The CDR3 is made up of 13 amino acids. DNA for the CDR3: TGTGCCAGCAGGGCAGATAGCAATCAGTCCCAGCATTTT. Its translation: CASRADSNQSQHF.

This clone showed up just once. This rearrangement joins TRBV2 to TRBJ2-7, with 9 positions matching TRBD1. In germline, CDR1 is SNHLY, CDR2 FYNNEI. This CDR3 region has 15 residues. After removal of 3 bases from V and 7 bases from J, the junction contained 10 bases not matched to a gene. CDR3 sequence (DNA): TGTGCCAGCAGTGACACAGGACAGGGGCTGGGGGAGCAGTACTTC. Amino acids: CASSDTGQGLGEQYF.

The rearrangement joins TRBV2 to TRBJ2-1; TRBD2 matches at 10 bases. The CDR3 is 18 amino acids. V shed 8 bases, J shed 6 bases, and the junction held 19 bases outside the gene matches. Looked up from germline, CDR1 is SNHLY and CDR2 is FYNNEI. DNA of the CDR3: TGTGCCAGCCAAAGGACAGGGCCCAGGACTAGCGGCCCCAATGAGCAGTTCTTC. Translated, it gives CASQRTGPRTSGPNEQFF.

The chain uses TRBV4-3 and TRBJ2-3, with 9 bases aligning to TRBD2. Trimming at V came to 0 bases and at J to 2 bases, leaving 6 bases not matched to a gene. The germline V gene has CDR1 LGHNA and CDR2 YSLEER. The CDR3 runs 17 residues. CDR3 DNA sequence: TGCGCCAGCAGCCAAGAGGGGGGACTAGCTTTCACAGATACGCAGTATTTT. Encoded protein: CASSQEGGLAFTDTQYF.

V usage is TRBV19 and J usage is TRBJ1-5; D call uncertain. Germline values: CDR1 LNHDA, CDR2 SQIVND (reference sequence). This CDR3 contains 15 residues. Between the trimmed V and J ends, which lost 4 bases and 7 bases, there was a span of 17 bases. Here the CDR3 reads CASSTQKTGWQPQHF. Here the CDR3 DNA reads TGTGCCAGTAGTACGCAAAAAACGGGTTGGCAGCCCCAGCATTTT.

The genes are TRBV4-2 and TRBJ2-3; 7 bases fit TRBD2. The CDR3 is made up of 16 amino acids. Losses at the gene ends were 0 bases for V and 4 bases for J; bases not matched to a gene: 7. From germline, CDR1 is LGHNA and CDR2 YNFKEQ. CDR3 in amino acids: CASSQEGSSGADTQYF. The CDR3 nucleotides read TGTGCCAGCAGCCAAGAGGGCTCTAGCGGAGCAGATACGCAGTATTTT.

This clone occurred once. The chain combines TRBV6-5 with TRBJ2-2; 9 positions agree with TRBD1. Germline V gene data show CDR1 as MNHEY and CDR2 as SVGAGI. V was pared by 6 bases and J by 7 bases, with 9 bases of the junction left unmatched. This CDR3 has 15 residues. CDR3 DNA: TGTGCCAGCAGGCGGGACAGGGTCAGGAACGGGGAGCTGTTTTTT. Amino acid sequence: CASRRDRVRNGELFF.

The J gene is TRBJ2-7, the V gene TRBV11-2; 11 nucleotides agree with TRBD2. The CDR3 spans 13 residues. CDR1 and CDR2 (germline): SGHAT, FQNNGV. The CDR3 sequence is CAVAGGRAYEQYF. The CDR3 DNA follows: TGTGCTGTAGCGGGAGGGCGCGCCTACGAGCAGTACTTC. Based on the CDR3 plus reference TRBV11-2 and TRBJ2-7, the full variable domain is EAGVAQSPRYKIIEKRQSVAFWCNPISGHATLYWYQQILGQGPKLLIQFQNNGVVDDSQLPKDRFSAERLKGVDSTLKIQPAKLEDSAVYLCAVAGGRAYEQYFGPGTRLTVT.

The rearrangement joins TRBV6-5 to TRBJ1-5, with 7 bases that match TRBD1. CDR1 and CDR2 (germline): MNHEY, SVGAGI. V shed 6 bases, J shed 0 bases, and the junction held 5 bases outside the gene matches. The CDR3 covers 15 residues. The CDR3 spells CASSPRQGSNQPQHF. The CDR3, as DNA: TGTGCCAGCAGCCCCAGACAGGGTAGCAATCAGCCCCAGCATTTT.

The chain recombines TRBV19 with TRBJ2-4, with 7 bases aligning to TRBD2. V gave up 3 bases and J gave up 8 bases; unmatched junction bases: 7. The length of the CDR3 is 14 residues. Germline V CDR1 and CDR2: LNHDA, SQIVND (reference sequence). CDR3 region: CASSILGGSHIQYF. The DNA of the CDR3 is TGTGCCAGTAGTATTTTGGGCGGGAGCCACATTCAGTACTTC.

This chain connects TRBV13 to TRBJ2-7; TRBD1 is a possible D gene (5 bases). Trimming shortened V by 6 bases and J by 2 bases, and 11 bases separated the two germline ends. Looked up from germline, CDR1 is PRHDT and CDR2 is FYEKMQ (reference sequence). The CDR3 sequence is 13 residues long. The CDR3 sequence: CASSTGQPYEQYF. In nucleotides, the CDR3 is TGTGCCAGCAGTACAGGACAACCCTACGAGCAGTACTTC.

The V call is TRBV20-1, the J call TRBJ2-7, with TRBD2 identical over 7 bases. Looked up from germline, CDR1 is DFQATT and CDR2 is SNEGSKA (reference sequence). This CDR3 region has 11 residues. After removal of 6 bases from V and 4 bases from J, the junction contained 3 bases not matched to a gene. The CDR3 reads CSAQGGYEQYF. In DNA, the CDR3 is TGCAGTGCCCAGGGAGGGTACGAGCAGTACTTC.